This TCR beta chain was found in a study of blood T cells in healthy people across ages. Germline V gene sequence: CDR1 MNHNS, CDR2 SASEGT. Trimming cost V 3 bases and J 4 bases; bases outside gene matches: 5. The CDR3 is made up of 15 amino acids. This clonotype was seen ten or more times. The antigen is unknown. Study-level points and caveats: Fewer expanded clones and more diversity marked long-lived versus aged donors. Estimates based on one million T cells were treated as lower bounds.

Sample-barcoded 5' priming and a J-beta primer mix drove a second PCR of about 6 to 11 cycles. A single record per CDR3 protein comes from TCRdb applying MiXCR to the 5' RACE reads. Found here are 550,000 to 800,000 distinct CDR3 sequences, approximately 29% of them singletons; the top ten hold roughly 15%. The chain employs TRBV6-1 and TRBJ2-3, with 9 bases aligning to TRBD2. The sequencing sample was made of blood. The source of this sequence is a woman of 80 years or more in good health. The DNA of the CDR3 is TGTGCCAGCAGTGATGGCGGGGGGGCTCCAGATACGCAGTATTTT. Protein sequence: CASSDGGGAPDTQYF.